The present T cell receptor beta chain was sequenced within a study of CD8 T cells in ankylosing spondylitis. The CDR3 sequence is 15 residues long. Trimming took 6 bases from V and 5 from J; bases not matched to a gene: 7. A single record per CDR3 protein comes from TCRdb applying MiXCR to the 5' RACE reads. Of under 300,000 distinct CDR3 sequences listed, around 10% were seen once; the top ten hold 6% to 8%. This clonotype was counted at least ten times. The chain links TRBV12-3 or TRBV12-4 to TRBJ2-2; 9 bases are a match to TRBD1. This TCR came from a male donor with ankylosing spondylitis or in good health (not recorded which). Sequenced input: blood, either unsorted or a sorted T cell fraction (not recorded which). This CDR3 is CASSKRQGGTGELFF. Here the CDR3 DNA reads TGTGCCAGCAGCAAAAGACAGGGGGGGACCGGGGAGCTGTTTTTT.